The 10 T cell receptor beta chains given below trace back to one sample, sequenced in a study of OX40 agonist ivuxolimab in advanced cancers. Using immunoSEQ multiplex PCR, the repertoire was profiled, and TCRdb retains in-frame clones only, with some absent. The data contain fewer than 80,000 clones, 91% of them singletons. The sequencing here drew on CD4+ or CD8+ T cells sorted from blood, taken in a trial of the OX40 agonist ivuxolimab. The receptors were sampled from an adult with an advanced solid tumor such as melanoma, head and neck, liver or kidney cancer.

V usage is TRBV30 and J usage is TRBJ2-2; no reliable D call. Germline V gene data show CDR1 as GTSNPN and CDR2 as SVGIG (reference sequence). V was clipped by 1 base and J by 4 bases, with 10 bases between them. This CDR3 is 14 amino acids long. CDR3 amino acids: CAWSAGVGTGELFF. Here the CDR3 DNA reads TGTGCCTGGAGTGCGGGTGTCGGCACCGGGGAGCTGTTTTTT.

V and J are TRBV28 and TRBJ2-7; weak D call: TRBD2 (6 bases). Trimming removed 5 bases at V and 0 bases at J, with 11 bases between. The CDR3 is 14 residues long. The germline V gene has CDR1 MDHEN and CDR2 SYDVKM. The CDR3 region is CASSLAPSSYEQYF. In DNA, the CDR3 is TGTGCCAGCAGTCTAGCGCCTAGCTCCTACGAGCAGTACTTC.

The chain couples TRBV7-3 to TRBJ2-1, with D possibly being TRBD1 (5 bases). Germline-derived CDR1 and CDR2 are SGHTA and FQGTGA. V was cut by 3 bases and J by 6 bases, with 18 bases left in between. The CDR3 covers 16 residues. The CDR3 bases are TGTGCCAGCAGCTTGTCACAGGAGCAAGGGTTCAATGAGCAGTTCTTC. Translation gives CASSLSQEQGFNEQFF.

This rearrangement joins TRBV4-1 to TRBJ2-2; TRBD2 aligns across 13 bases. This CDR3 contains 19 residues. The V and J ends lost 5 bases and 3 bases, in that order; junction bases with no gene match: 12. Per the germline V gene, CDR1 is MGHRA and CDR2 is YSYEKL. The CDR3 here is CASSGSGLAGVGDTGELFF. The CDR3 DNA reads TGCGCCAGCAGCGGAAGCGGACTAGCGGGAGTCGGCGACACCGGGGAGCTGTTTTTT.

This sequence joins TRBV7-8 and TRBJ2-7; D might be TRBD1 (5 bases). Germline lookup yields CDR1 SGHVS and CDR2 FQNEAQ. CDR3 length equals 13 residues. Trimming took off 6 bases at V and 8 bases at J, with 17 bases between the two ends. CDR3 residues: CASSTQAHEKQYF. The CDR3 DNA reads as TGTGCCAGCAGTACACAGGCTCACGAGAAGCAGTACTTC.

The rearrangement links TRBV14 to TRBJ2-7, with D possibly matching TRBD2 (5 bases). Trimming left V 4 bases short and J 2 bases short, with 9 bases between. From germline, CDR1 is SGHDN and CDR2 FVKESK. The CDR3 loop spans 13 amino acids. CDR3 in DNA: TGTGCCAGCAGCCTACTGGGAGCCTACGAGCAGTACTTC. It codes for CASSLLGAYEQYF.

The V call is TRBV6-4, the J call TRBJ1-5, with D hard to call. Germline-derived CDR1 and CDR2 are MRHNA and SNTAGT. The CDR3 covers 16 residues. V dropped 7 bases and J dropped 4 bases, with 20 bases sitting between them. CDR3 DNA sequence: TGTGCCAGCATCCGGTTGACGCACACCGGGAATCAGCCCCAGCATTTT. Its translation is CASIRLTHTGNQPQHF.

The CDR3, as DNA: TGTGCCAGCAGCTTAGCAGAGGGGGGGGGTGAAAAACTGTTTTTT. Translating gives CASSLAEGGGEKLFF. J is TRBJ1-4 and V is TRBV7-6, with a weak D call TRBD1 (6 bases). The CDR3 covers 15 residues. V was clipped by 0 bases and J by 7 bases, with 12 bases between them. Germline CDR1 and CDR2: SGHVS and FNYEAQ.

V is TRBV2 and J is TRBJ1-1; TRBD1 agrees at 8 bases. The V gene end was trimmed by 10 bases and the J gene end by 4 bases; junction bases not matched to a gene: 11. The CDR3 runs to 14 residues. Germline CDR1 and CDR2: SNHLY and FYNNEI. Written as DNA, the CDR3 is TGTGCCATAACCCCGGGACAGGTTTCCACTGAAGCTTTCTTT. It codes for CAITPGQVSTEAFF. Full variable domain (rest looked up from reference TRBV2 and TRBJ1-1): EPEVTQTPSHQVTQMGQEVILRCVPISNHLYFYWYRQILGQKVEFLVSFYNNEISEKSEIFDDQFSVERPDGSNFTLKIRSTKLEDSAMYFCAITPGQVSTEAFFGQGTRLTVV.

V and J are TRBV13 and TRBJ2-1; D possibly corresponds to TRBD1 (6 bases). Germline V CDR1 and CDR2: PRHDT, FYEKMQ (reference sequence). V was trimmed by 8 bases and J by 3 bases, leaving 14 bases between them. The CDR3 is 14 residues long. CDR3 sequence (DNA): TGTGCCAGCGCCTCATCGACAGGCTACAATGAGCAGTTCTTC. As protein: CASASSTGYNEQFF.